Below, one TCR beta chain is given with its context. Antigen: not known. The sample belongs to a study of T cell responses to AZD1222 COVID-19 vaccine. Study-wide results and caveats: The donor group comprised mostly white British people and more females; the analysis possibly underestimated clonal diversity. Among vaccine-associated CD4 TCRs, coverage spanned spike, with dominance at 160-218 and 743-854. Seropositive status at baseline applied to only a handful of AZD1222 recipients.

The CDR3 totals 16 residues. J was trimmed by 6 bases and V by 6 bases; bases with no gene match: 14. The germline gives CDR1 MDHEN, CDR2 SYDVKM. Measured with immunoSEQ multiplex PCR; TCRdb has only the in-frame clones, and not every one. The sample carries some 130,000 clones, over 80% recorded once. The origin of this receptor is an adult who received the AZD1222 COVID-19 vaccine. This sample comprised peripheral blood, obtained 28 days after the second AZD1222 dose. The chain has TRBV28 and TRBJ1-1; 9 bases match TRBD1. This chain's CDR3 is CASSTPGTGYVPEAFF. The CDR3 DNA reads as TGTGCCAGCAGCACGCCAGGGACAGGGTATGTCCCTGAAGCTTTCTTT.